This T cell receptor beta chain was observed in a study of cytomegalovirus exposure and HLA in healthy donors. Primers included in the PCR were 60 Vbeta and 13 Jbeta primers. This table comes from immunoSEQ multiplex PCR, and its TCRdb copy is limited to in-frame clones, with some not included. The sample includes about 160,000 clones, 75% to 85% seen only once; the top ten take under 6.5%. The germline gives CDR1 SGHRS, CDR2 YFSETQ. The CDR3 loop spans 14 amino acids. Trimming stripped 0 bases from V and 1 base from J, with 7 bases between. Sequencing input: PBMCs. V gene TRBV5-1 combines with J gene TRBJ1-1; unclear D gene. This receptor was taken from a man between 45 and 60 years old in good health and CMV-seropositive. The CDR3 protein is CASSLANRNTEAFF. CDR3 DNA sequence: TGCGCCAGCAGCTTGGCCAACAGGAACACTGAAGCTTTCTTT.